This T cell receptor (beta chain) was identified during a study of pediatric ulcerative colitis. Concerning this clone itself: As yet, its antigen is unknown.

Study-wide results and caveats: Acute severe colitis showed lower rectal diversity from clonal expansions. This repertoire reflects total lymphocytes rather than subpopulations like regulatory T cells. No controls had the two rectal clonotypes shared by ulcerative colitis patients.

There are 18 residues in the CDR3. The germline V gene has CDR1 SGHTA and CDR2 FQGNSA. J gave up 0 bases and V 2 bases, and 5 bases lay outside the gene matches. Up to 500,000 reads were sequenced per sample. TCRdb's table, derived via immunoSEQ multiplex PCR, lists solely in-frame clones and lacks some. Of about 60,000 clones listed, about 90% are singletons. The V and J genes are TRBV7-2 and TRBJ1-6; 9 bases are shared with TRBD1. The sequence was collected from a boy between 10 and 17 years old who was a control in a study of pediatric ulcerative colitis. Sequencing was done on a sample of blood. CDR3 sequence (DNA): TGTGCCAGCAGCTTACGACAGGGGGATGTCTCCTATAATTCACCCCTCCACTTT. This sequence encodes CASSLRQGDVSYNSPLHF.